A single TCR beta chain is shown here with its context. PCR involved 60 Vbeta and 13 Jbeta primers. TCRdb's copy holds only in-frame clones and misses some; the assay was immunoSEQ multiplex PCR. The table includes around 140,000 clones, roughly 80% detected once. These data belong to a study of cytomegalovirus exposure and HLA in healthy donors. Overall study: For the approximately 430 genotyped donors, roughly 81% fell within the Caucasian-associated ancestry cluster.

This CDR3 spans 12 amino acids. Per germline, CDR1 SGHTA and CDR2 FQGNSA. Trimming removed 1 base at V and 3 bases at J, with 3 bases between. The chain couples TRBV7-2 to TRBJ1-2; D is uncertain. This TCR derives from a man between 40 and 49 years old in good health and CMV-seronegative. Source material: PBMCs. The CDR3 DNA follows: TGTGCCAGCAGCTTAGACTACTATGGCTACACCTTC. Protein product: CASSLDYYGYTF.